The sample holds many counts of the clone carrying this T cell receptor (beta chain). Its antigen is still unknown. This record comes from a study of response to subunit inactivated influenza vaccine. Study results and caveats: After each seasonal influenza vaccination, few new T cells are recruited, the authors suggested.

TCRdb called the RT-PCR reads again in MiXCR, with one record for every CDR3 protein. The repertoire holds about half a million distinct CDR3 sequences, with approximately 9.9% as singletons. Trimming removed 2 bases from V and 1 base from J, with 9 bases in between. The CDR3 sequence is 15 residues long. Looked up from germline, CDR1 is SGDLS and CDR2 is YYNGEE. The sample in question was PBMCs from blood, obtained about 40 days after vaccination. J is TRBJ2-2 and V is TRBV9, with D perhaps matching TRBD1 (6 bases). This TCR came from a man in his fifties who received an inactivated influenza vaccine. Here the CDR3 reads CASSVRDKNTGELFF. The CDR3 region has the DNA TGTGCCAGCAGCGTCCGGGACAAGAACACCGGGGAGCTGTTTTTT.